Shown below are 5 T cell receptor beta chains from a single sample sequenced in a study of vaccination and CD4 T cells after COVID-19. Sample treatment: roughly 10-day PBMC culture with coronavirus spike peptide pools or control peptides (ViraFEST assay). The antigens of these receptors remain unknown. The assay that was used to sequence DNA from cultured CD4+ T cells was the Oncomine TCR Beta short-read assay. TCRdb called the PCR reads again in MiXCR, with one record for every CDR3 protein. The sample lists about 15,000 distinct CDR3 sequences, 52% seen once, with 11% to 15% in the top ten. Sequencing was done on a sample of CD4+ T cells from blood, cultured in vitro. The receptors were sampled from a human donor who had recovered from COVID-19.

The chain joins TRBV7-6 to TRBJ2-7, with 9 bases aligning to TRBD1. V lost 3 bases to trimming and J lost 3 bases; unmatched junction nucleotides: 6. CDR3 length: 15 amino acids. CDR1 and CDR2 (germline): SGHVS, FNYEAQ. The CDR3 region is CASSLRGTGYYEQYF. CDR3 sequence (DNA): TGTGCCAGCAGCTTGAGGGGGACAGGGTACTACGAGCAGTACTTC.

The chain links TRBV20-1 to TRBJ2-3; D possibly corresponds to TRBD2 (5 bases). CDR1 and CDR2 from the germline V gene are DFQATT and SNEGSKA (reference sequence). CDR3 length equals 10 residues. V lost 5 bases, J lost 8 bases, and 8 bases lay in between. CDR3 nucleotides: TGCAGTGCTGCCGGGGTTACGCAGTATTTT. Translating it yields CSAAGVTQYF.

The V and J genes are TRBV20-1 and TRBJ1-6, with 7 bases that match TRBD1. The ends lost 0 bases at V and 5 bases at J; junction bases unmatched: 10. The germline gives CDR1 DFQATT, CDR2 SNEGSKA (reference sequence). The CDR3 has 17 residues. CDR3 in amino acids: CSARDSRQGGNNSPLHF. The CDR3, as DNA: TGCAGTGCTAGAGACTCCCGCCAGGGGGGGAATAATTCACCCCTCCACTTT.

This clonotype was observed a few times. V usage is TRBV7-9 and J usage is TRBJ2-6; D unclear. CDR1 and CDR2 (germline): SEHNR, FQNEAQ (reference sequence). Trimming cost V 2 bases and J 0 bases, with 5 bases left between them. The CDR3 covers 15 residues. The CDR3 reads CASSLSISGANVLTF. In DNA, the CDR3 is TGTGCCAGCAGCTTATCGATCTCTGGGGCCAACGTCCTGACTTTC. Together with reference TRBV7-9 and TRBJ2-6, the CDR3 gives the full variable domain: DTGVSQNPRHKITKRGQNVTFRCDPISEHNRLYWYRQTLGQGPEFLTYFQNEAQLEKSRLLSDRFSAERPKGSFSTLEIQRTEQGDSAMYLCASSLSISGANVLTFGAGSRLTVL.

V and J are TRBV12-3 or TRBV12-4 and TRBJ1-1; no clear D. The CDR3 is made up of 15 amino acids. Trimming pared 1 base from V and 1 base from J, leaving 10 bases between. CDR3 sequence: CASSLGGKGNTEAFF. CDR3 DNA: TGTGCCAGCAGTTTAGGCGGGAAGGGGAACACTGAAGCTTTCTTT.